The 25 T cell receptor beta chains listed next were all sequenced from one sample in a study of blood T cells in healthy people across ages. The authors ran a second PCR of about 7 to 11 cycles using a sample-barcoded 5' primer and a J-beta primer mix. MiXCR was run by TCRdb on the 5' RACE reads, yielding one entry per CDR3 protein. The sample lists 900,000 to 950,000 distinct CDR3 sequences; almost 30% were seen once. This sample was also put to use in a study of T cells of mothers and their children.

The sample consisted of blood. All receptors come from a middle-aged woman in good health.

There are a few counts of this clonotype. One end of the junction is discordant with germline, which a read error may explain. V gene TRBV5-1 combines with J gene TRBJ2-5, with unresolved D. The CDR3 contains 14 residues. In germline, CDR1 is SGHRS, CDR2 YFSETQ. CDR3 in amino acids: CAGSLIYSQETQYF. The CDR3 coding sequence is TGCGCCGGCAGCTTGATTTACAGTCAAGAGACCCAGTACTTC.

J is TRBJ1-2 and V is TRBV25-1; the D gene is possibly TRBD1 (5 bases). Per the germline V gene, CDR1 is MGHDK and CDR2 is SYGVNS. The CDR3 runs to 13 residues. Trimming cost V 2 bases and J 3 bases, with 7 bases left between them. CDR3 region: CASSEGGDYGYTF. In nucleotides, the CDR3 is TGTGCCAGCAGTGAAGGGGGGGACTATGGCTACACCTTC.

The chain has TRBV12-3 or TRBV12-4 and TRBJ1-2; no firm D call. With 2 bases removed from V and 9 bases from J, the gap between germline ends came to 10 bases. The CDR3 totals 12 residues. CDR3 residues: CASSLSLGSYTF. DNA for the CDR3: TGTGCCAGCAGTTTATCTTTAGGGAGCTACACCTTC.

This clonotype was recorded at least ten times. The chain links TRBV7-9 to TRBJ2-7; tentative D call: TRBD2 (5 bases). The CDR3 extends over 15 amino acids. The germline V gene encodes CDR1 SEHNR and CDR2 FQNEAQ (reference sequence). Trimming removed 5 bases from V and 0 bases from J, with 14 bases in between. Here the CDR3 DNA reads TGTGCCAGCAGCGCCCGGACGGGGAGCTCCTACGAGCAGTACTTC. Translating it yields CASSARTGSSYEQYF.

The genes are TRBV6-1 and TRBJ1-5; D not certain. The V end lost 3 bases, the J end lost 7 bases, and 10 bases lay between the germline ends. The CDR3 sequence is 13 residues long. Germline V gene data show CDR1 as MNHNS and CDR2 as SASEGT. The CDR3 here is CASSEGFRQPQHF. The CDR3 DNA reads as TGTGCCAGCAGTGAGGGGTTTCGGCAGCCCCAGCATTTT.

With respect to this clonotype: The germline gene is not matched at one end of the junction; a read error may be the cause. The V call is TRBV20-1, the J call TRBJ1-4; D possibly corresponds to TRBD1 (6 bases). Germline CDR1 DFQATT, CDR2 SNEGSKA (reference sequence). The CDR3 extends over 13 amino acids. CDR3 sequence reads: CSAVQGPNEELFF. CDR3 sequence (DNA): TGCAGTGCTGTACAGGGACCAAATGAAGAACTGTTTTTT.

This clonotype was recorded at least ten times. This chain connects TRBV4-1 to TRBJ2-1; TRBD2 might be the D (7 bases). The CDR3 has 17 amino acids. Germline lookup yields CDR1 MGHRA and CDR2 YSYEKL. V lost 0 bases to trimming and J lost 2 bases, with 14 bases between them. DNA of the CDR3: TGCGCCAGCAGCCAAGATCGCAACGGGGGGCCCTACAATGAGCAGTTCTTC. It yields the protein CASSQDRNGGPYNEQFF.

About this clonotype itself: One end of the junction is discordant with germline, which a read error may explain. The J gene is TRBJ2-3, the V gene TRBV29-1, with D unclear. The CDR3 consists of 12 residues. CDR1 and CDR2 (germline): SQVTM, ANQGSEA. DNA of the CDR3: TGCAGCGTTCGAACACCCACAGATACGCGGTATTTT. This gives the protein CSVRTPTDTRYF.

With regard to this clonotype: Germline is not matched at one junction end, which may reflect a read error. The J gene is TRBJ2-7, the V gene TRBV13; 8 bases match TRBD2. The CDR3 contains 15 residues. Germline-derived CDR1 and CDR2 are PRHDT and FYEKMQ (reference sequence). The CDR3 is CASSLGTRGSYEQYF. CDR3 nucleotide sequence: TGTGCCAGCAGCCTAGGGACTAGAGGGTCCTACGAGCAGTACTTC.

This clonotype was observed a handful of times. The chain couples TRBV28 to TRBJ2-5; D may be TRBD1 or TRBD2 (5 bases each). V was clipped by 9 bases and J by 13 bases, with 24 bases between them. Germline V gene sequence: CDR1 MDHEN, CDR2 SYDVKM. The CDR3 totals 13 residues. The CDR3 protein is CASSQPVRDDGYF. As DNA, the CDR3 is TGTGCCAGTAGTCAACCCGTCCGGGACGACGGGTACTTC.

This sequence joins TRBV6-2 or TRBV6-3 and TRBJ2-5; D is unclear. This CDR3 spans 14 amino acids. Germline V gene sequence: CDR1 MNHEY, CDR2 SVGEGT. V was trimmed by 7 bases and J by 11 bases, leaving 23 bases between them. In DNA, the CDR3 is TGTGCCAGCAATAAAATGGAACGGGCCAATGAGCAGTACTTC. Protein: CASNKMERANEQYF.

This chain joins TRBV18 and TRBJ2-1, with 7 bases that match TRBD2. There are 16 residues in the CDR3. The junction had 4 bases not matched to a gene; V was cut back by 0 bases and J by 2 bases. Germline values: CDR1 KGHSH, CDR2 LQKENI. This CDR3 reads CASSPPVRGTYNEQFF. In nucleotides, the CDR3 is TGTGCCAGCTCACCACCGGTGCGGGGGACCTACAATGAGCAGTTCTTC.

V and J are TRBV7-9 and TRBJ1-4; D ambiguous. V lost 4 bases to trimming and J lost 4 bases, with 10 bases between them. Germline lookup yields CDR1 SEHNR and CDR2 FQNEAQ (reference sequence). The CDR3 sequence is 14 residues long. CDR3 bases: TGTGCCAGCAGCTACGTCGGGAGTAATGAAAAACTGTTTTTT. Its translation: CASSYVGSNEKLFF. Drawing the rest from reference TRBV7-9 and TRBJ1-4, the complete variable domain is DTGVSQNPRHKITKRGQNVTFRCDPISEHNRLYWYRQTLGQGPEFLTYFQNEAQLEKSRLLSDRFSAERPKGSFSTLEIQRTEQGDSAMYLCASSYVGSNEKLFFGSGTQLSVL.

The gene calls are TRBV5-4 and TRBJ1-2, with D possibly TRBD1 on 6 matching bases. The CDR3 runs 14 residues. Germline V gene data show CDR1 as SGHNT and CDR2 as YYREEE (reference sequence). Trimming took off 4 bases at V and 7 bases at J, with 17 bases between the two ends. The CDR3 loop is CASSHPQGVGGYTF. In DNA form, the CDR3 reads TGTGCCAGCAGCCACCCACAGGGAGTAGGTGGCTACACCTTC.

This clonotype was counted at least ten times. This chain joins TRBV7-6 and TRBJ1-5, with D possibly TRBD1 on 5 matching bases. Germline V gene lookup returns CDR1 SGHVS and CDR2 FNYEAQ. V lost 5 bases to trimming and J lost 3 bases, with 11 bases between them. This CDR3 has 14 amino acids. CDR3 DNA: TGTGCCAGCAGCGGGGGGGGGTTCAATCAGCCCCAGCATTTT. Protein product: CASSGGGFNQPQHF. Variable domain in full (rest from reference TRBV7-6 and TRBJ1-5): GAGVSQSPRYKVTKRGQDVALRCDPISGHVSLYWYRQALGQGPEFLTYFNYEAQQDKSGLPNDRFSAERPEGSISTLTIQRTEQRDSAMYRCASSGGGFNQPQHFGDGTRLSIL.

This rearrangement joins TRBV20-1 to TRBJ2-7; 7 bases are a match to TRBD2. Per germline, CDR1 DFQATT and CDR2 SNEGSKA (reference sequence). V shed 5 bases and J 2 bases; nucleotides not matched to a gene: 6. The CDR3 sequence is 13 residues long. CDR3 region: CSALAEQTYEQYF. The CDR3 bases are TGCAGTGCTCTAGCGGAACAGACCTACGAGCAGTACTTC.

Ten or more counts support this clonotype. The chain combines TRBV6-6 with TRBJ1-2; no firm D call. Trimming removed 5 bases at V and 2 bases at J, with 9 bases between. The CDR3 is 13 amino acids. From germline, CDR1 is MNHNY and CDR2 SVGAGI (reference sequence). CDR3 nucleotides: TGTGCCAGCAGTCCCGGGAAGAACTATGGCTACACCTTC. Its protein product is CASSPGKNYGYTF.

This clonotype has a count of ten or more. This rearrangement joins TRBV7-3 to TRBJ2-3, with 10 nucleotides matching TRBD2. The ends lost 6 bases at V and 4 bases at J; junction bases unmatched: 7. Germline CDR1 reads SGHTA; CDR2 reads FQGTGA. The CDR3 totals 15 residues. In DNA form, the CDR3 reads TGTGCCAGCAGTCGGAGCGGGGGGGCATCAGATACGCAGTATTTT. Protein sequence: CASSRSGGASDTQYF.

The chain has TRBV28 and TRBJ1-1; 7 nucleotides align to TRBD1. In germline, CDR1 is MDHEN, CDR2 SYDVKM. The CDR3 runs to 13 residues. J was trimmed by 14 bases and V by 7 bases; bases with no gene match: 16. The CDR3 here is CASTPNRGRGAFF. The CDR3 DNA is TGTGCCAGCACCCCCAACAGGGGCAGGGGGGCGTTCTTT. Drawing the rest from reference TRBV28 and TRBJ1-1, the complete variable domain is DVKVTQSSRYLVKRTGEKVFLECVQDMDHENMFWYRQDPGLGLRLIYFSYDVKMKEKGDIPEGYSVSREKKERFSLILESASTNQTSMYLCASTPNRGRGAFFGQGTRLTVV.

This clonotype was detected only a few times. The chain combines TRBV15 with TRBJ2-6; D call uncertain. V was clipped by 0 bases and J by 0 bases, with 9 bases between them. Germline CDR1 is LNHNV and CDR2 is YYDKDF (reference sequence). This CDR3 comprises 17 residues. CDR3 sequence: CATSRDPRGSGANVLTF. In DNA, the CDR3 is TGTGCCACCAGCAGAGATCCTCGTGGCTCTGGGGCCAACGTCCTGACTTTC. Filled out from reference TRBV15 and TRBJ2-6, the complete variable domain reads DAMVIQNPRYQVTQFGKPVTLSCSQTLNHNVMYWYQQKSSQAPKLLFHYYDKDFNNEADTPDNFQSRRPNTSFCFLDIRSPGLGDTAMYLCATSRDPRGSGANVLTFGAGSRLTVL.

A few counts support this clonotype. This chain connects TRBV7-9 to TRBJ2-1; D call uncertain. Looked up from germline, CDR1 is SEHNR and CDR2 is FQNEAQ (reference sequence). V lost 3 bases and J lost 9, with 9 bases in between. CDR3 length: 12 residues. CDR3 amino acids: CASSFRAPEQFF. The CDR3, as DNA: TGTGCCAGCAGCTTTCGGGCGCCTGAGCAGTTCTTC.

This clonotype was picked up many times. The chain carries TRBV12-3 or TRBV12-4 and TRBJ1-2; 9 bases align to TRBD1. V dropped 0 bases and J dropped 8; count of bases not matched to a gene: 4. The length of the CDR3 is 14 residues. The CDR3 region has the DNA TGTGCCAGCAGTTTAGCTTGGACAGGGGAGGGCTACACCTTC. Amino acid sequence: CASSLAWTGEGYTF.

This chain joins TRBV29-1 and TRBJ2-7; TRBD2 is a possible D gene (6 bases). This CDR3 spans 14 amino acids. V dropped 4 bases and J dropped 3 bases, with 16 bases sitting between them. CDR1 is SQVTM and CDR2 is ANQGSEA in the germline V gene. Written as DNA, the CDR3 is TGCAGCGTTGTATATGAGACTAGAAACTACGAGCAGTACTTC. Its translation: CSVVYETRNYEQYF.

This clonotype was seen a few times. The rearrangement joins TRBV5-1 to TRBJ2-3, with 11 nucleotides matching TRBD2. There are 16 residues in the CDR3. In germline, CDR1 is SGHRS, CDR2 YFSETQ. V gave up 4 bases and J gave up 0 bases; unmatched junction bases: 4. Here the CDR3 reads CASSVPSGGSTDTQYF. Here the CDR3 DNA reads TGCGCCAGCAGCGTTCCTAGCGGGGGGAGCACAGATACGCAGTATTTT. The variable domain in full, with the rest retrieved from reference TRBV5-1 and TRBJ2-3, is KAGVTQTPRYLIKTRGQQVTLSCSPISGHRSVSWYQQTPGQGLQFLFEYFSETQRNKGNFPGRFSGRQFSNSRSEMNVSTLELGDSALYLCASSVPSGGSTDTQYFGPGTRLTVL.

The V call is TRBV3-1, the J call TRBJ2-7, with 8 bases fitting TRBD1. This CDR3 is built from 16 residues. The V and J ends lost 0 bases and 2 bases, in that order; junction bases with no gene match: 6. CDR1 and CDR2 (germline): LGHDT, YNNKEL (reference sequence). CDR3 sequence (DNA): TGTGCCAGCAGCCAAGATGGGGGCAGGGGGCCCTACGAGCAGTACTTC. This translates into CASSQDGGRGPYEQYF.